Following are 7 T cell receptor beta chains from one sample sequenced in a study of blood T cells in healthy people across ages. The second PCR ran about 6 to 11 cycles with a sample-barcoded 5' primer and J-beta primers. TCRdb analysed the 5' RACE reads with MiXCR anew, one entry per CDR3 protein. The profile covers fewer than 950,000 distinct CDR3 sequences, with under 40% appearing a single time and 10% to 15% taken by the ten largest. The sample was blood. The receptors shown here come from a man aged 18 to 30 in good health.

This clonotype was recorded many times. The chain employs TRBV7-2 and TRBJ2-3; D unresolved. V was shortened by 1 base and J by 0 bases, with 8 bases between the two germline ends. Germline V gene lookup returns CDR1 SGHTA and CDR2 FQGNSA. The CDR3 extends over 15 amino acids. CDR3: CASSLDVESTDTQYF. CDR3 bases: TGTGCCAGCAGCTTAGATGTGGAGAGCACAGATACGCAGTATTTT.

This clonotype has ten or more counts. The CDR3 DNA follows: TGTGCCAGCAGCGCATGGACAGGGTCTTTACCTGGCTACACCTTC. It encodes CASSAWTGSLPGYTF. The V call is TRBV7-2, the J call TRBJ1-2, with 8 bases lining up with TRBD1. With 5 bases clipped from V and 7 bases from J, the junction kept 12 bases outside the gene matches. CDR3 length: 15 amino acids. CDR1 is SGHTA and CDR2 is FQGNSA in the germline V gene.

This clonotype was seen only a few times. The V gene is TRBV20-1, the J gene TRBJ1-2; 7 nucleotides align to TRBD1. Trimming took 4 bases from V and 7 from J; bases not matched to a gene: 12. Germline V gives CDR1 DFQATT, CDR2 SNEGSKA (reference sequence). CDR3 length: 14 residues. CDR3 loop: CSATPDRWFRGYTF. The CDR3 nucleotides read TGCAGTGCTACACCGGACAGGTGGTTTCGTGGCTACACCTTC.

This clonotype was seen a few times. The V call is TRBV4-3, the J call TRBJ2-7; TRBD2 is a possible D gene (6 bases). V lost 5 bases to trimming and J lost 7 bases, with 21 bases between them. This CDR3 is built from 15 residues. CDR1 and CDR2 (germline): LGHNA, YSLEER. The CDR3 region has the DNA TGCGCCAGCAGCTCATCCCCTAGCGAAGTTGATGAGCAGTACTTC. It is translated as CASSSSPSEVDEQYF.

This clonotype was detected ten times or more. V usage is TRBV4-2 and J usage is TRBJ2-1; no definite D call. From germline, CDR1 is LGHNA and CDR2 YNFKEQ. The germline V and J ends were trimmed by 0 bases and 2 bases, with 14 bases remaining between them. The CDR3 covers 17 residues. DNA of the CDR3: TGTGCCAGCAGCCAAGACGGTGAAGGGTCCCCCTACAATGAGCAGTTCTTC. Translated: CASSQDGEGSPYNEQFF.

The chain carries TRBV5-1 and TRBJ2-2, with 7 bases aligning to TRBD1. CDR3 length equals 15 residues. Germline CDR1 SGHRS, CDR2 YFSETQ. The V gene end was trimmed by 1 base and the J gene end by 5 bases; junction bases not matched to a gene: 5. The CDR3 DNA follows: TGCGCCAGCAGCTTGCGGGACAGTCAGACCGGGGAGCTGTTTTTT. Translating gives CASSLRDSQTGELFF.

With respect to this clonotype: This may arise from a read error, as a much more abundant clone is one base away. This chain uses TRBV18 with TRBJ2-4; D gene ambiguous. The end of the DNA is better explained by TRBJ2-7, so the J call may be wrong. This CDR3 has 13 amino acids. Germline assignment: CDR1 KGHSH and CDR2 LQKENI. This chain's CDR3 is CAGSPPSDTEQYF. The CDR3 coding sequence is TGTGCCGGCTCACCACCTTCAGACACCGAGCAGTACTTC.